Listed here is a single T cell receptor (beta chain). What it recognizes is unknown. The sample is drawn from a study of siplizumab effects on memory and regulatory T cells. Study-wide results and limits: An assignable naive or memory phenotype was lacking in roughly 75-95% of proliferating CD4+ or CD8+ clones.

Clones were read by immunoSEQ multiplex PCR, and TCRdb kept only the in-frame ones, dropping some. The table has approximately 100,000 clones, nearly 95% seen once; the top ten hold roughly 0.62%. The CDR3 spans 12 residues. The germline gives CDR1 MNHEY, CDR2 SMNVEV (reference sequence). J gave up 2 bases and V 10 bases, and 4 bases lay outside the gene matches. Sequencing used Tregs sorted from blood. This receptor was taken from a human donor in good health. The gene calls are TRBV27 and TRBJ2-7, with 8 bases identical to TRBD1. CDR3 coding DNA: TGTGCCAAACAGGGGGTTCCCTACGAGCAGTACTTC. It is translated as CAKQGVPYEQYF.